This entry features one T cell receptor beta chain sequence. Per the original data handling: Amplification of reference gene primers was used by the study to estimate nucleated cell counts. Produced via immunoSEQ multiplex PCR; TCRdb's table is partial and in-frame only. That table gives V, J and clone size, and the DNA gave D and trimming. The sample carries about 210,000 clones, 92% recorded once. The entry originates in a study of blood T cell repertoires in COVID-19. Study context: Whether acute or convalescent, the COVID-19 samples came from the United States, Italy and Spain.

CDR1 is MNHEY and CDR2 is SMNVEV in the germline V gene (reference sequence). This CDR3 region has 15 residues. The ends were cut back, 5 bases at V and 1 base at J, with 12 bases in the middle. This receptor was taken from a man aged 25 to 40 with acute or convalescent COVID-19. V is TRBV27 and J is TRBJ1-3, with D tentatively TRBD1 (6 bases). The specimen sequenced was peripheral blood. CDR3 loop: CASSLRGQSGNTIYF. Here the CDR3 DNA reads TGTGCCAGCAGTCTCCGAGGACAGTCTGGAAACACCATATATTTT.